The source of this TCR beta chain is a study of T cell changes during pregnancy in multiple sclerosis. Germline V gene data show CDR1 as SGDLS and CDR2 as YYNGEE. With 0 bases clipped from V and 3 bases from J, the junction kept 12 bases outside the gene matches. There are 19 residues in the CDR3. Libraries were prepared by immunoSEQ multiplex PCR; TCRdb keeps only in-frame clonotypes and omits some of them. The table shows roughly 26,000 clones, with 80% to 90% occurring only once. The sequence was obtained from a female donor with multiple sclerosis, enrolled in a pregnancy study. V usage is TRBV9 and J usage is TRBJ2-1, with 10 bases aligning to TRBD2. Sequenced here: CD8+ T cells from peripheral blood mononuclear cells, sampled in the second trimester of pregnancy. This chain's CDR3 is CASSVDNRWLAGDYNEQFF. The CDR3 DNA is TGTGCCAGCAGCGTAGATAATAGGTGGCTAGCGGGAGACTACAATGAGCAGTTCTTC.